Following are 8 T cell receptor beta chains from one sample sequenced in a study of CD8+ T cells in alopecia areata. As the sequencing template, cDNA was produced by extracting RNA and reverse transcribing it. Profiled with immunoSEQ multiplex PCR; TCRdb holds only in-frame clones, not every one. The data contain around 250,000 clones, under 80% of them singletons. The input for sequencing was CD4+ T cells sorted from blood, taken at week 0. The receptors derive from a human donor with alopecia areata.

The rearrangement links TRBV6-6 to TRBJ2-4, with D maybe TRBD1 (7 bases). With 2 bases removed from V and 4 bases from J, the gap between germline ends came to 9 bases. CDR1 is MNHNY, CDR2 SVGAGI, per germline (reference sequence). The CDR3 runs to 14 residues. The CDR3 DNA sequence: TGTGCCAGCAGTTACGCGGGACAGAAAAACATTCAGTACTTC. It specifies CASSYAGQKNIQYF.

This clone was seen more than once but under ten times. This chain uses TRBV29-1 with TRBJ2-7; possible D gene TRBD2, 5 bases. Germline V lookup: CDR1 SQVTM, CDR2 ANQGSEA. The CDR3 sequence is 10 residues long. V shed 3 bases and J shed 5 bases, with 5 bases lying between them. The DNA for the CDR3 is TGCAGCGTTGACGGGGACGAGCAGTACTTC. Protein sequence: CSVDGDEQYF.

V is TRBV29-1 and J is TRBJ2-2; a weak D match, TRBD2 (6 bases). The V gene lost 6 bases and the J gene lost 4 bases, with 15 bases spanning the gap. Germline CDR1 is SQVTM and CDR2 is ANQGSEA. The CDR3 runs to 14 residues. CDR3 in amino acids: CSVGGHGTTGELFF. In nucleotides, the CDR3 is TGCAGCGTGGGAGGACACGGAACCACCGGGGAGCTGTTTTTT.

The chain employs TRBV5-4 and TRBJ1-6, with D unclear. This CDR3 spans 15 amino acids. The V end was cut by 0 bases, the J end by 9 bases, with 13 bases between. CDR1 SGHNT and CDR2 YYREEE come from the germline V gene (reference sequence). CDR3 sequence reads: CASSLDRVRGSPLHF. CDR3 in DNA: TGTGCCAGCAGCTTGGACCGGGTCCGAGGTTCACCCCTCCACTTT.

Only a few counts were recorded for this clone. The V gene is TRBV25-1, the J gene TRBJ2-6, with a weak D call TRBD1 (5 bases). There are 14 residues in the CDR3. Germline assignment: CDR1 MGHDK and CDR2 SYGVNS. Between the trimmed V and J ends, which lost 8 bases and 1 base, there was a span of 9 bases. The CDR3 loop reads CASHPGSGANVLTF. CDR3 sequence (DNA): TGTGCCAGCCACCCAGGGTCTGGGGCCAACGTCCTGACTTTC.

V and J are TRBV19 and TRBJ2-2; D perhaps matches TRBD2 (5 bases). V gave up 5 bases and J gave up 4 bases, with 11 bases separating them. The length of the CDR3 is 14 residues. Germline values: CDR1 LNHDA, CDR2 SQIVND (reference sequence). In DNA form, the CDR3 reads TGTGCCAGTAGTCCTACTAGTGGCACCGGGGAGCTGTTTTTT. Residues: CASSPTSGTGELFF.

The chain recombines TRBV5-1 with TRBJ2-5, with D possibly called TRBD1 or TRBD2 (5 bases each). V lost 1 base and J lost 0, with 10 bases in between. Germline CDR1 reads SGHRS; CDR2 reads YFSETQ. The CDR3 contains 15 residues. The chain's CDR3 is CASSLSGTYQETQYF. The CDR3 bases are TGCGCCAGCAGCTTGTCAGGGACGTACCAAGAGACCCAGTACTTC.

The chain carries TRBV5-1 and TRBJ2-2; D remains unclear. CDR3 length equals 16 residues. Looked up from germline, CDR1 is SGHRS and CDR2 is YFSETQ. Trimming shortened V by 7 bases and J by 0 bases, and 16 bases separated the two germline ends. As DNA, the CDR3 is TGCGCCAGCGGGCCCGGACGGCCAGCGAACACCGGGGAGCTGTTTTTT. Translating gives CASGPGRPANTGELFF.